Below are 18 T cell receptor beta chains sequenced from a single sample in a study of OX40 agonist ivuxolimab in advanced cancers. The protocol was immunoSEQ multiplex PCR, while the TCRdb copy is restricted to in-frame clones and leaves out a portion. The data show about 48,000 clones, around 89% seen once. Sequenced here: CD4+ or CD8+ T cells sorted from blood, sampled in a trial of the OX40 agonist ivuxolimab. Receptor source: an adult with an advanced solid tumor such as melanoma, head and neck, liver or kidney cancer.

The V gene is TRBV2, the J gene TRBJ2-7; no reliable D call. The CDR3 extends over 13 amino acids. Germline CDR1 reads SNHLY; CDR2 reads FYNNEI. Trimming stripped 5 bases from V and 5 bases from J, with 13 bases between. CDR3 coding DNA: TGTGCCAGCAGTCGGGCTCCAAATAACGAGCAGTACTTC. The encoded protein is CASSRAPNNEQYF.

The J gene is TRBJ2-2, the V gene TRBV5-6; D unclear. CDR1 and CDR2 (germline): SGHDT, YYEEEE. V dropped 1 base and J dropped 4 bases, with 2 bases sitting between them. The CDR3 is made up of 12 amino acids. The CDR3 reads CASSLITGELFF. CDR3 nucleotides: TGTGCCAGCAGCTTGATCACCGGGGAGCTGTTTTTT.

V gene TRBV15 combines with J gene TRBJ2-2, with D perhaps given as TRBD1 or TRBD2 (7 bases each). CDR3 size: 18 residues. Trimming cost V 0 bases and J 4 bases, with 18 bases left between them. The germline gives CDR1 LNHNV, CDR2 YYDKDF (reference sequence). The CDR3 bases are TGTGCCACCAGCAGAGATCATCCCCAGGGGGAGGGCACCGGGGAGCTGTTTTTT. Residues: CATSRDHPQGEGTGELFF.

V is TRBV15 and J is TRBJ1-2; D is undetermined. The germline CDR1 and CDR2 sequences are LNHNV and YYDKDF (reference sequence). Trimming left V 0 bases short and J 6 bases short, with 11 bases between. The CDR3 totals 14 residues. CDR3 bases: TGTGCCACCAGCAGAGATCAAGGCGAGAATGGCTACACCTTC. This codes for CATSRDQGENGYTF.

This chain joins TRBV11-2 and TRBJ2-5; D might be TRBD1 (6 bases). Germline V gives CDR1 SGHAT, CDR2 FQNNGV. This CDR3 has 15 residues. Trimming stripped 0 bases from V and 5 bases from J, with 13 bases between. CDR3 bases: TGTGCCAGCAGCTTAGAGGCAGGGGTCCTGGAGACCCAGTACTTC. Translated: CASSLEAGVLETQYF.

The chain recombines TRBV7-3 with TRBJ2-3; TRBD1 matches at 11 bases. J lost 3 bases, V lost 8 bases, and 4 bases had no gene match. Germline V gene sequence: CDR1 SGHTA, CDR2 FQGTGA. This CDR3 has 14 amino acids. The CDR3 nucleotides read TGTGCCAGCTCCGGGACAGGGGGTACAGATACGCAGTATTTT. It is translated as CASSGTGGTDTQYF.

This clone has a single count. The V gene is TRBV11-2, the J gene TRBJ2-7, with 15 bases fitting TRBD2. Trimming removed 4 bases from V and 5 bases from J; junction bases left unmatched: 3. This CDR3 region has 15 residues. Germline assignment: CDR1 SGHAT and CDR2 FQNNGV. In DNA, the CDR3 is TGTGCCAGCAGCTACTGGACTAGCGGGAGGGACGAGCAGTACTTC. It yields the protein CASSYWTSGRDEQYF.

In DNA, the CDR3 is TGTGCCAGCAGCTTAGGACCCACGAAAGCCAAAAACATTCAGTACTTC. It translates to CASSLGPTKAKNIQYF. The chain combines TRBV7-6 with TRBJ2-4, with D hard to call. Deletions cut 1 base from V and 0 bases from J, with 10 bases between. There are 16 residues in the CDR3. The germline V gene has CDR1 SGHVS and CDR2 FNYEAQ.

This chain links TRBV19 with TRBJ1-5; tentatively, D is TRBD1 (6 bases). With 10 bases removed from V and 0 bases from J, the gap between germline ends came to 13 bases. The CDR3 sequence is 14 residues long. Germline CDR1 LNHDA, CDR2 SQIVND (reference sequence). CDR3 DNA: TGTGCCACCGAGACAGGAGTTAGCAATCAGCCCCAGCATTTT. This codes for CATETGVSNQPQHF. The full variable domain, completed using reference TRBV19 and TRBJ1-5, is DGGITQSPKYLFRKEGQNVTLSCEQNLNHDAMYWYRQDPGQGLRLIYYSQIVNDFQKGDIAEGYSVSREKKESFPLTVTSAQKNPTAFYLCATETGVSNQPQHFGDGTRLSIL.

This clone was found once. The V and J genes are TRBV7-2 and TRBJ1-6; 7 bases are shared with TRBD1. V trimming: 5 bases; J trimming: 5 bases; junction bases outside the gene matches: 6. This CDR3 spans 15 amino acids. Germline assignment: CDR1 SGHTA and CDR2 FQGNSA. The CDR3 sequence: CASSPGTAHNSPLHF. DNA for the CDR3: TGTGCCAGCAGCCCGGGGACAGCACATAATTCACCCCTCCACTTT.

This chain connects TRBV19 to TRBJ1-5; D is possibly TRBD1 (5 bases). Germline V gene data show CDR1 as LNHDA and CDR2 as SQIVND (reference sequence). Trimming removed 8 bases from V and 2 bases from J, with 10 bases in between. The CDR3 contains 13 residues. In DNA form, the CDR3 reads TGTGCCAGTTCAGGGAGAGGCAATCAGCCCCAGCATTTT. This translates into CASSGRGNQPQHF.

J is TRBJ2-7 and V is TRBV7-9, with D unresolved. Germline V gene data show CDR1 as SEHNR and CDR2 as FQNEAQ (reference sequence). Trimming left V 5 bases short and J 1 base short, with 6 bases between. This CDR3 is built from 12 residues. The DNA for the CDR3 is TGTGCCAGCAGCCCCCAGTCCTACGAGCAGTACTTC. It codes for CASSPQSYEQYF.

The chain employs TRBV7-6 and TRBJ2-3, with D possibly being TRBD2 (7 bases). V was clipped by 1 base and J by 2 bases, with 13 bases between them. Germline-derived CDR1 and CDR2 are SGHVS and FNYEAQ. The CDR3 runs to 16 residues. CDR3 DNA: TGTGCCAGCAGCTTAGGAGGGGGAGGGCCCACAGATACGCAGTATTTT. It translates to CASSLGGGGPTDTQYF. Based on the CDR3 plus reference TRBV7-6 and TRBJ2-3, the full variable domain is GAGVSQSPRYKVTKRGQDVALRCDPISGHVSLYWYRQALGQGPEFLTYFNYEAQQDKSGLPNDRFSAERPEGSISTLTIQRTEQRDSAMYRCASSLGGGGPTDTQYFGPGTRLTVL.

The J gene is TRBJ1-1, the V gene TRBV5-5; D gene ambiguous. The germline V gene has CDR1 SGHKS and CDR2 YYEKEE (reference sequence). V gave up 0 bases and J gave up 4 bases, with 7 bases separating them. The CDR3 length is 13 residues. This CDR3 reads CASSLDVGTEAFF. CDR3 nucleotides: TGTGCCAGCAGCTTGGACGTCGGCACTGAAGCTTTCTTT.

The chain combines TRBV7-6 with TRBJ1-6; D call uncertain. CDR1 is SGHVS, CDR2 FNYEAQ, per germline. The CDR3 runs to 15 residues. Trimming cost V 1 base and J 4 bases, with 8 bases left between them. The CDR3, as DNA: TGTGCCAGCAGCTTAGAAGCAGAGTATAATTCACCCCTCCACTTT. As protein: CASSLEAEYNSPLHF.

CDR3 nucleotide sequence: TGTGCCAGCAGCCCGGGGACGGCCTACGAGCAGTACTTC. It specifies CASSPGTAYEQYF. This chain uses TRBV5-4 with TRBJ2-7; D is tentatively TRBD1 or TRBD2 (5 bases each). Germline lookup yields CDR1 SGHNT and CDR2 YYREEE (reference sequence). CDR3 length: 13 residues. V lost 4 bases and J lost 2, with 10 bases in between.

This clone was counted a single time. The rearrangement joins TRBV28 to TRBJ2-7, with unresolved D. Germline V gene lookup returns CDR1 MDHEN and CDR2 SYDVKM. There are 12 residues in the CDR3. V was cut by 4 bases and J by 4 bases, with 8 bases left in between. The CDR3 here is CASSWTTYEQYF. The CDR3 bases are TGTGCCAGCAGTTGGACCACTTACGAGCAGTACTTC.

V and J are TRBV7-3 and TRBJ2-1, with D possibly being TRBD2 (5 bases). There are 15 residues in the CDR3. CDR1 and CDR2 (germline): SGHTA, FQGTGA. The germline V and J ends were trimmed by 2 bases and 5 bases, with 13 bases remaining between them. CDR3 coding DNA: TGTGCCAGCAGCTTAGAGGGAACGGCCAACAATGAGCAGTTCTTC. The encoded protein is CASSLEGTANNEQFF.